The 28 T cell receptor beta chains presented below share a single source sample, sequenced in a study of T cells in Graves' hyperthyroidism and ophthalmopathy (dated by TCRdb to 2018 to 2020). The method was multiplex PCR. Sequencer: Illumina HiSeq 2000. The TCR beta CDR3 regions were amplified from RNA transcripts. The TCR CDR3 was subjected to a first round of RT-PCR using the HTBI primer set and the Qiagen OneStep RT-PCR kit. The public reads were run again by TCRdb, first through fastp at Q25 and then through MiXCR, and only productive beta chains were kept. Merged by CDR3 protein, the rows form single entries marked with the most common genes and DNA. In this sample the table shows about 400,000 distinct CDR3 sequences, approximately 14% of which occur a single time. Roughly 4.8% of the sample lies in the top ten. The sequenced sample consisted of blood. These receptor sequences come from a young woman with Graves' hyperthyroidism.

The chain has TRBV9 and TRBJ2-1; 7 positions agree with TRBD2. Germline values: CDR1 SGDLS, CDR2 YYNGEE. Trimming at V came to 1 base and at J to 1 base, leaving 5 bases not matched to a gene. The CDR3 contains 16 residues. CDR3 protein: CASSVSGGGSYNEQFF. Here the CDR3 DNA reads TGTGCCAGCAGCGTATCGGGGGGAGGGTCCTACAATGAGCAGTTCTTC. The variable domain in full, with the rest retrieved from reference TRBV9 and TRBJ2-1, is DSGVTQTPKHLITATGQRVTLRCSPRSGDLSVYWYQQSLDQGLQFLIQYYNGEERAKGNILERFSAQQFPDLHSELNLSSLELGDSALYFCASSVSGGGSYNEQFFGPGTRLTVL.

This sequence joins TRBV29-1 and TRBJ2-5, with TRBD2 identical over 9 bases. CDR3 length equals 14 residues. Germline CDR1 SQVTM, CDR2 ANQGSEA. The junction had 8 bases not matched to a gene; V was cut back by 4 bases and J by 5 bases. This chain's CDR3 is CSVAVAGVAETQYF. CDR3 coding DNA: TGCAGCGTTGCGGTAGCGGGAGTGGCGGAGACCCAGTACTTC.

This chain connects TRBV11-2 to TRBJ2-7; TRBD2 aligns across 8 bases. V lost 1 base, J lost 5 bases, and 4 bases stayed unmatched. The CDR3 totals 14 residues. The V gene's germline CDR1 is SGHAT and CDR2 FQNNGV. The CDR3 sequence is CASSLAGGPDEQYF. In nucleotides, the CDR3 is TGTGCCAGCAGCTTAGCGGGAGGGCCGGACGAGCAGTACTTC. The full variable domain, rest sourced from reference TRBV11-2 and TRBJ2-7, is EAGVAQSPRYKIIEKRQSVAFWCNPISGHATLYWYQQILGQGPKLLIQFQNNGVVDDSQLPKDRFSAERLKGVDSTLKIQPAKLEDSAVYLCASSLAGGPDEQYFGPGTRLTVT.

This clonotype was counted ten times or more. The chain joins TRBV4-2 to TRBJ2-7; D might be TRBD1 or TRBD2, each matching 6 bases. In germline, CDR1 is LGHNA, CDR2 YNFKEQ. Trimming cost V 3 bases and J 7 bases, with 16 bases left between them. The CDR3 has 14 residues. In DNA, the CDR3 is TGTGCCAGCAGCCAGTCAGGGGAGGCATGGGAGCAGTACTTC. Its translation is CASSQSGEAWEQYF.

This clonotype was counted ten times or more. V and J are TRBV6-1 and TRBJ2-3; D possibly corresponds to TRBD1 (6 bases). The V gene lost 5 bases and the J gene lost 9 bases, with 15 bases spanning the gap. The germline V gene encodes CDR1 MNHNS and CDR2 SASEGT. This CDR3 comprises 13 residues. The CDR3 bases are TGTGCCAGCAGTCCACCAGGGGTTCGCACGCAGTATTTT. This codes for CASSPPGVRTQYF.

In this sample, this clonotype turned up many times. This chain uses TRBV7-6 with TRBJ1-4, with 7 bases identical to TRBD1. CDR3 length equals 15 residues. Germline CDR1 SGHVS, CDR2 FNYEAQ. After removal of 1 base from V and 6 bases from J, the junction contained 5 bases not matched to a gene. The CDR3 DNA reads as TGTGCCAGCAGCTTAGACCAGGGGGGAGATGAAAAACTGTTTTTT. This gives the protein CASSLDQGGDEKLFF.

This clonotype was observed many times. The chain couples TRBV30 to TRBJ2-1; D might be TRBD1 (6 bases). Trimming left V 2 bases short and J 12 bases short, with 17 bases between. The CDR3 contains 13 residues. Germline CDR1 GTSNPN, CDR2 SVGIG (reference sequence). The CDR3 is CAWSISTGDGQFF. The CDR3 DNA is TGTGCCTGGAGTATCTCGACAGGCGATGGGCAGTTCTTC.

The chain joins TRBV7-2 to TRBJ1-1, with D maybe TRBD1 (5 bases). With 1 base removed from V and 4 bases from J, the gap between germline ends came to 13 bases. Germline V gives CDR1 SGHTA, CDR2 FQGNSA. The CDR3 loop spans 15 amino acids. CDR3 nucleotides: TGTGCCAGCAGCTTAGTAGTCGTGGGGGTCACTGAAGCTTTCTTT. As protein: CASSLVVVGVTEAFF.

Comment on this clonotype: This may be a read error: a much more frequent sequence differs by one nucleotide. The V call is TRBV7-9, the J call TRBJ1-1; D is perhaps TRBD1 (5 bases). Trimming cost V 8 bases and J 0 bases, with 10 bases left between them. The CDR3 is 13 amino acids. Germline V CDR1 and CDR2: SEHNR, FQNEAQ (reference sequence). The CDR3 sequence: CASCWGVNTEAFF. The CDR3 DNA follows: TGTGCCAGCTGCTGGGGGGTGAACACTGAAGCTTTCTTT. Full variable domain (remainder filled in from reference TRBV7-9 and TRBJ1-1): DTGVSQNPRHKITKRGQNVTFRCDPISEHNRLYWYRQTLGQGPEFLTYFQNEAQLEKSRLLSDRFSAERPKGSFSTLEIQRTEQGDSAMYLCASCWGVNTEAFFGQGTRLTVV.

The genes are TRBV9 and TRBJ2-2, with a weak D call TRBD1 (6 bases). The CDR3 is 16 amino acids. The V gene lost 2 bases and the J gene lost 7 bases, with 18 bases spanning the gap. Germline CDR1 and CDR2: SGDLS and YYNGEE. The CDR3: CASSVPSTGDHGELFF. The CDR3, as DNA: TGTGCCAGCAGCGTCCCGTCGACAGGCGATCACGGGGAGCTGTTTTTT.

The CDR3 DNA follows: TGTGCCTGGAGTTCCGGGACATATACCGATCAGCCCCAGCATTTT. Translation gives CAWSSGTYTDQPQHF. V usage is TRBV30 and J usage is TRBJ1-5, with D perhaps matching TRBD1 (6 bases). This CDR3 spans 15 amino acids. Looked up from germline, CDR1 is GTSNPN and CDR2 is SVGIG (reference sequence). V lost 2 bases, J lost 5 bases, and 16 bases lay in between.

There are a few counts of this clonotype. The chain is built from TRBV27 and TRBJ1-6; D unresolved. CDR3 size: 13 residues. CDR1 MNHEY and CDR2 SMNVEV come from the germline V gene (reference sequence). Trimming pared 3 bases from V and 7 bases from J, leaving 7 bases between. The CDR3 sequence is CASSFGSNSPLHF. CDR3 coding DNA: TGTGCCAGCAGTTTCGGGTCAAATTCACCCCTCCACTTT.

V is TRBV4-1 and J is TRBJ2-1, with 11 bases aligning to TRBD2. CDR1 is MGHRA and CDR2 is YSYEKL in the germline V gene. V shed 10 bases, J shed 2 bases, and the junction held 4 bases outside the gene matches. CDR3 length: 14 amino acids. The CDR3 spells CATGTSGAYNEQFF. Written as DNA, the CDR3 is TGCGCCACTGGGACTAGCGGAGCCTACAATGAGCAGTTCTTC.

In DNA, the CDR3 is TGTGCCTGGAGTCTCCCAGGGGCACCCTACAATGAGCAGTTCTTC. Protein product: CAWSLPGAPYNEQFF. J is TRBJ2-1 and V is TRBV30, with a possible D match to TRBD1 (6 bases). The CDR3 consists of 15 residues. Trimming left V 2 bases short and J 2 bases short, with 13 bases between. Germline loops: CDR1 GTSNPN, CDR2 SVGIG (reference sequence). Complete variable domain (other parts from reference TRBV30 and TRBJ2-1): SQTIHQWPATLVQPVGSPLSLECTVEGTSNPNLYWYRQAAGRGLQLLFYSVGIGQISSEVPQNLSASRPQDRQFILSSKKLLLSDSGFYLCAWSLPGAPYNEQFFGPGTRLTVL.

This chain joins TRBV19 and TRBJ2-1, with D unclear. The CDR3 extends over 17 amino acids. Germline V gene data show CDR1 as LNHDA and CDR2 as SQIVND (reference sequence). V dropped 0 bases and J dropped 0 bases, with 12 bases sitting between them. As DNA, the CDR3 is TGTGCCAGTAGTATAGATCTTCCGGCTAGCTCCTACAATGAGCAGTTCTTC. Translated, it gives CASSIDLPASSYNEQFF.

V usage is TRBV27 and J usage is TRBJ1-2; D is unresolved. The CDR3 has 14 amino acids. Germline CDR1 is MNHEY and CDR2 is SMNVEV (reference sequence). V dropped 5 bases and J dropped 7 bases, with 17 bases sitting between them. The CDR3 nucleotides read TGTGCCAGCAGTCCAGACCGGGCCTATTTTGGCTACACCTTC. This gives the protein CASSPDRAYFGYTF.

The table lists this clonotype with many counts. This chain joins TRBV2 and TRBJ2-7; D gene ambiguous. The CDR3 is 14 residues long. Germline CDR1 SNHLY, CDR2 FYNNEI. Trimming removed 4 bases at V and 4 bases at J, with 14 bases between. The CDR3 DNA sequence: TGTGCCAGCAGTGTGCGACTCCTCTCGTACGAGCAGTACTTC. Encoded protein: CASSVRLLSYEQYF.

This clonotype has a count of ten or more. This sequence joins TRBV5-1 and TRBJ1-5, with 9 nucleotides matching TRBD1. Germline CDR1 reads SGHRS; CDR2 reads YFSETQ. This CDR3 has 15 amino acids. Losses at the gene ends were 2 bases for V and 6 bases for J; bases not matched to a gene: 6. In nucleotides, the CDR3 is TGCGCCAGCAGCTTCGGGGACAGGGTCGGTCAGCCCCAGCATTTT. Protein: CASSFGDRVGQPQHF.

This clonotype was seen ten or more times. The chain has TRBV28 and TRBJ1-5; 8 nucleotides align to TRBD1. The germline V gene has CDR1 MDHEN and CDR2 SYDVKM. The CDR3 length is 15 residues. The V and J ends lost 6 bases and 6 bases, in that order; junction bases with no gene match: 10. The CDR3 region has the DNA TGTGCCAGCAGCTCAGAGGCAGGGGGCTCTCAGCCCCAGCATTTT. It specifies CASSSEAGGSQPQHF.

This clonotype was counted many times. The chain joins TRBV7-9 to TRBJ2-7; no clear D gene. Trimming cost V 5 bases and J 2 bases, with 13 bases left between them. This CDR3 has 14 residues. From germline, CDR1 is SEHNR and CDR2 FQNEAQ (reference sequence). The CDR3 loop is CASSGQDRTYEQYF. In nucleotides, the CDR3 is TGTGCCAGCAGCGGTCAGGACCGGACCTACGAGCAGTACTTC.

The chain carries TRBV6-1 and TRBJ2-2; TRBD1 matches at 7 bases. This CDR3 contains 16 residues. CDR1 is MNHNS, CDR2 SASEGT, per germline. V trimming: 5 bases; J trimming: 2 bases; junction bases outside the gene matches: 8. The CDR3 here is CASSPWDRINTGELFF. CDR3 nucleotide sequence: TGTGCCAGCAGTCCCTGGGACAGAATCAACACCGGGGAGCTGTTTTTT.

A note on this clonotype: This may be a read error: a much more frequent sequence differs by one nucleotide. The V call is TRBV6-1, the J call TRBJ1-1; D gene ambiguous. The CDR3 is 12 amino acids. Trimming took 4 bases from V and 7 from J, leaving 10 bases between them. Germline V CDR1 and CDR2: MNHNS, SASEGT. CDR3 in amino acids: CASSGWAGEAFF. The CDR3 region has the DNA TGTGCCAGCAGTGGTTGGGCAGGTGAAGCTTTCTTT.

This clonotype was counted at least ten times. This rearrangement joins TRBV12-3 or TRBV12-4 to TRBJ1-5; D remains unclear. The CDR3 has 14 residues. V lost 5 bases and J 2 bases, leaving 10 bases between the germline ends. The CDR3 protein is CASSGPGGNQPQHF. In DNA, the CDR3 is TGTGCCAGCAGTGGGCCGGGAGGCAATCAGCCCCAGCATTTT.

The chain couples TRBV2 to TRBJ1-2, with TRBD1 identical over 10 bases. Germline CDR1 and CDR2: SNHLY and FYNNEI. V shed 6 bases, J shed 5 bases, and the junction held 9 bases outside the gene matches. The CDR3 extends over 15 amino acids. The CDR3 nucleotides read TGTGCCAGCAGGCCCGGACAGGGGGAGGGTTATGGCTACACCTTC. Protein: CASRPGQGEGYGYTF.

This clonotype was recorded a few times. The genes are TRBV10-1 and TRBJ1-1; D uncertain. The ends were cut back, 5 bases at V and 0 bases at J, with 7 bases in the middle. Germline V gene lookup returns CDR1 WNHNN and CDR2 SYGVQD (reference sequence). The CDR3 is 13 residues long. The CDR3 spells CASSRSLNTEAFF. CDR3 coding DNA: TGCGCCAGCAGTAGGAGCCTGAACACTGAAGCTTTCTTT.

With respect to this clonotype: A much larger clone differs from this one at a single base, so this may be a read error. This chain connects TRBV7-2 to TRBJ1-1; maybe TRBD1 (6 bases). V lost 1 base and J 0 bases, leaving 12 bases between the germline ends. This CDR3 has 16 residues. Germline V gene lookup returns CDR1 SGHTA and CDR2 FQGNSA. CDR3 nucleotides: TGTGCCAGCAGCTTAGTACATCCAGGGGTGAACACTGAAGCTTTCTTT. The encoded protein is CASSLVHPGVNTEAFF.

This clonotype was recorded many times. This rearrangement joins TRBV6-1 to TRBJ2-3, with a possible D match to TRBD1 (6 bases). The CDR3 loop spans 13 amino acids. V dropped 5 bases and J dropped 2 bases, with 8 bases sitting between them. The germline CDR1 and CDR2 sequences are MNHNS and SASEGT. The CDR3 reads CASSWTVTDTQYF. The CDR3 bases are TGTGCCAGCAGTTGGACAGTCACAGATACGCAGTATTTT.

This clonotype turned up a few times. The chain recombines TRBV29-1 with TRBJ2-3; the match to TRBD2 covers 11 bases. Germline CDR1 SQVTM, CDR2 ANQGSEA. CDR3 length equals 17 residues. Trimming took 4 bases from V and 6 from J; bases not matched to a gene: 15. Here the CDR3 reads CSVGGFRLAGRGDTQYF. As DNA, the CDR3 is TGCAGCGTTGGAGGATTCAGACTAGCGGGGAGGGGGGATACGCAGTATTTT.